The clone carrying this T cell receptor beta chain was observed a few times. Its matching antigen is unknown. TCRdb re-derived calls from the 5' RACE reads in MiXCR, one entry per CDR3 protein. The table has about 83,000 distinct CDR3 sequences, about 10% seen once. The data originate from a study of early T cells in non-severe SARS-CoV-2 infection. The CDR3 is 13 amino acids. V dropped 6 bases and J dropped 10 bases, with 16 bases sitting between them. The V gene's germline CDR1 is MNHEY and CDR2 SVGEGT. Study results and caveats: Reliance on VDJdb matching favored anti-spike CD8 responses; private and CD4 specificities were missed.

The source material was whole blood, sampled at baseline. The clonotype originates from an adult who was a healthcare worker with PCR-confirmed SARS-CoV-2 infection or an uninfected control (not recorded which). V is TRBV6-2 or TRBV6-3 and J is TRBJ2-1; no reliable D call. CDR3 nucleotide sequence: TGTGCCAGCAGCATGAAGTCTAGGCTGGAGCAGTTCTTC. Protein: CASSMKSRLEQFF.